The T cell receptor beta chain under discussion was sequenced for a study of CD8 T cells in ankylosing spondylitis. Study-wide results and caveats: Blood of patients with ankylosing spondylitis appeared to be characterized by a TCR beta motif of several highly homologous variants. Several of the motif variants were reported before in synovial fluid and blood from reactive arthritis. Disease-linked clones were CD8+ and relatively rare in peripheral blood.

The CDR3 contains 18 residues. 5'-RACE, quantitative and with molecular barcodes, yielded the TCR beta libraries. Via MiXCR, TCRdb re-called the 5' RACE reads, giving one row per CDR3 protein. This table has 150,000 to 200,000 distinct CDR3 sequences, around 13% appearing once. In its sample, this clonotype was seen a few times. Its antigen is unknown. The sample taken for sequencing was blood, either unsorted or a sorted T cell fraction (not recorded which). This receptor was obtained from a female donor with ankylosing spondylitis or in good health (not recorded which). The chain is built from TRBV1 and TRBJ2-1; the table's D call, TRBD2, has no DNA check behind it. TRBV1 is classified as a pseudogene. CDR3 residues: CTSSHPRGGREAGNEQFF. In DNA form, the CDR3 reads TGCACCAGCAGCCATCCCAGGGGCGGGAGGGAAGCTGGTAATGAGCAGTTCTTC.